Shown below are 32 T cell receptor beta chains from a single sample sequenced in a study of blood T cell repertoires in COVID-19 (TCRdb year 2020). Libraries were built with the immunoSEQ multiplex PCR assay. TCRdb stores this immuneACCESS table with in-frame sequences only. Part of the clones is absent; in the studies checked, under half of the shortfall reflects unresolved V genes, and no reason is known for the rest. This sample gives 130,000 to 150,000 clones in total; roughly four fifths of them show up just once. Of the sample, more than 7% is held by the ten largest clones. Sequenced: peripheral blood. The receptor source for this set is a human donor with acute or convalescent COVID-19. The donor label of this sample is uncertain.

The chain recombines TRBV24-1 with TRBJ2-1; TRBD1 agrees at 7 bases. V was clipped by 2 bases and J by 5 bases; unmatched bases: 5. Germline loops: CDR1 KGHDR, CDR2 SFDVKD. CDR3 size: 15 residues. The CDR3 DNA reads as TGTGCCACCAGTGATTCAAGGGACAGCCACAATGAGCAGTTCTTC. Translating gives CATSDSRDSHNEQFF.

This clone was found once. The chain's CDR3 is CASSLSRGEKLFF. CDR3 bases: TGTGCCAGCAGCCTCTCGCGGGGGGAAAAACTGTTTTTT. This chain connects TRBV6-5 to TRBJ1-4; a possible D gene is TRBD1 (5 bases). This CDR3 has 13 amino acids. In germline, CDR1 is MNHEY, CDR2 SVGAGI. V lost 6 bases and J 8 bases, leaving 13 bases between the germline ends.

This clone has a single count. This rearrangement joins TRBV12-5 to TRBJ2-1; 13 nucleotides align to TRBD2. There are 17 residues in the CDR3. V shed 5 bases, J shed 7 bases, and the junction held 11 bases outside the gene matches. Germline loops: CDR1 LGHNT, CDR2 FRNRAP. CDR3 coding DNA: TGTGCTAGTGGTCCCGGACTAGCGGGGGCCCCGGGGAATGAGCAGTTCTTC. This codes for CASGPGLAGAPGNEQFF.

The CDR3 DNA is TGTGCCAGCAGCTTGTTGACAGGGAGTAATCAGCCCCAGCATTTT. Its translation is CASSLLTGSNQPQHF. This rearrangement joins TRBV5-6 to TRBJ1-5; TRBD1 matches 7 bases. The CDR3 spans 15 residues. Germline V gene lookup returns CDR1 SGHDT and CDR2 YYEEEE. After removal of 1 base from V and 4 bases from J, the junction contained 5 bases not matched to a gene. Supplemented by reference TRBV5-6 and TRBJ1-5, the full variable domain reads DAGVTQSPTHLIKTRGQQVTLRCSPKSGHDTVSWYQQALGQGPQFIFQYYEEEERQRGNFPDRFSGHQFPNYSSELNVNALLLGDSALYLCASSLLTGSNQPQHFGDGTRLSIL.

The gene calls are TRBV15 and TRBJ2-7, with a possible D match to TRBD2 (7 bases). Trimming took off 1 base at V and 1 base at J, with 14 bases between the two ends. This CDR3 contains 16 residues. Per the germline V gene, CDR1 is LNHNV and CDR2 is YYDKDF (reference sequence). CDR3 amino acids: CATSRGRGAGSYEQYF. The DNA of the CDR3 is TGTGCCACCAGCAGAGGCCGGGGGGCCGGGTCCTACGAGCAGTACTTC.

The rearrangement uses TRBV19 and TRBJ1-1; weak D call: TRBD1 (6 bases). The CDR3 has 14 residues. V was clipped by 3 bases and J by 5 bases, with 13 bases between them. Germline assignment: CDR1 LNHDA and CDR2 SQIVND (reference sequence). In nucleotides, the CDR3 is TGTGCCAGTAGTATTGGGCAGGGGATAACTGAAGCTTTCTTT. As protein: CASSIGQGITEAFF.

The rearrangement joins TRBV5-6 to TRBJ1-2; TRBD1 matches at 8 bases. Germline values: CDR1 SGHDT, CDR2 YYEEEE. The V segment lost 7 bases and the J segment 3 bases; nucleotides outside the gene matches: 8. The CDR3 is 14 residues long. CDR3 loop: CASLLGQGHYGYTF. CDR3 DNA sequence: TGTGCCAGCCTGCTCGGACAGGGACACTATGGCTACACCTTC.

This chain connects TRBV12-3 or TRBV12-4 to TRBJ1-1, with D perhaps TRBD1 (5 bases). The germline V and J ends were trimmed by 5 bases and 11 bases, with 15 bases remaining between them. The CDR3 loop spans 12 amino acids. CDR3 in amino acids: CASSPDTAGAFF. The CDR3 region has the DNA TGTGCCAGCAGTCCGGACACGGCGGGGGCTTTCTTT.

This clone appeared a few times. This chain links TRBV6-5 with TRBJ1-1; TRBD1 matches at 11 bases. The CDR3 sequence is 15 residues long. After removal of 10 bases from V and 3 bases from J, the junction contained 10 bases not matched to a gene. The germline V gene has CDR1 MNHEY and CDR2 SVGAGI. CDR3 coding DNA: TGTGCCACCTATGGACAGGGGGCAGGGGACACTGAAGCTTTCTTT. The encoded protein is CATYGQGAGDTEAFF.

The rearrangement joins TRBV19 to TRBJ2-1; 9 bases map to TRBD2. With V trimmed by 4 bases and J by 5 bases, 6 bases remained unmatched. This CDR3 comprises 15 residues. Germline V gene data show CDR1 as LNHDA and CDR2 as SQIVND (reference sequence). Written as DNA, the CDR3 is TGTGCCAGTAGTACACGGGGACTAGCAAACAATGAGCAGTTCTTC. Amino acids: CASSTRGLANNEQFF. The full variable domain, its missing parts supplied by reference TRBV19 and TRBJ2-1, is DGGITQSPKYLFRKEGQNVTLSCEQNLNHDAMYWYRQDPGQGLRLIYYSQIVNDFQKGDIAEGYSVSREKKESFPLTVTSAQKNPTAFYLCASSTRGLANNEQFFGPGTRLTVL.

The V gene is TRBV25-1, the J gene TRBJ1-2; 7 positions agree with TRBD1. The CDR3 sequence is 15 residues long. Trimming took 2 bases from V and 4 from J; bases not matched to a gene: 7. Looked up from germline, CDR1 is MGHDK and CDR2 is SYGVNS. The CDR3 is CASSEPGQSFYGYTF. The CDR3 DNA reads as TGTGCCAGCAGTGAACCGGGACAGAGTTTCTATGGCTACACCTTC.

The CDR3 DNA is TGTGCCAGCAGTTATGAAAGGACATTTAAAAAGGGGGCCGCAGATACGCAGTATTTT. It translates to CASSYERTFKKGAADTQYF. This chain joins TRBV6-2 or TRBV6-3 and TRBJ2-3; TRBD1 matches at 7 bases. This CDR3 has 19 amino acids. Per the germline V gene, CDR1 is MNHEY and CDR2 is SVGEGT. V lost 3 bases to trimming and J lost 4 bases; unmatched junction nucleotides: 19.

This clone was picked up a small number of times. The J gene is TRBJ1-2, the V gene TRBV21-1; whether TRBD1, the table's D call, matches the DNA was not checked. TRBV21-1 is given as a pseudogene. This CDR3 region has 16 residues. CDR3: CASSYTRDSSFYGYTF. For the CDR3, the DNA is TGTGCCAGCAGCTATACCAGGGATAGCTCTTTCTATGGCTACACCTTC.

The chain employs TRBV2 and TRBJ2-4, with 7 bases fitting TRBD2. CDR3 length: 14 residues. Germline CDR1 and CDR2: SNHLY and FYNNEI. With 4 bases clipped from V and 4 bases from J, the junction kept 4 bases outside the gene matches. The CDR3 loop is CASSGWGGKNIQYF. The CDR3, as DNA: TGTGCCAGCAGTGGGTGGGGGGGGAAAAACATTCAGTACTTC.

V is TRBV7-9 and J is TRBJ2-7, with D tentatively TRBD2 (6 bases). Deletions cut 3 bases from V and 7 bases from J, with 16 bases between. CDR1 SEHNR and CDR2 FQNEAQ come from the germline V gene (reference sequence). This CDR3 has 14 residues. The CDR3 bases are TGTGCCAGCAGCTTGGAGGGCGGGGCTGGGGAGCAGTACGTC. This translates into CASSLEGGAGEQYV.

This clone turned up a few times. This chain connects TRBV6-6 to TRBJ1-5; no firm D call. Germline-derived CDR1 and CDR2 are MNHNY and SVGAGI (reference sequence). CDR3 length equals 13 residues. V was trimmed by 2 bases and J by 5 bases, leaving 7 bases between them. The CDR3 loop reads CASSYKEDQPQHF. CDR3 in DNA: TGTGCCAGCAGTTACAAGGAGGATCAGCCCCAGCATTTT.

In DNA, the CDR3 is TGTGCCAGCGGATGGACTAGCGGGCCGGAGGGGACCCAGTACTTC. It is translated as CASGWTSGPEGTQYF. V usage is TRBV2 and J usage is TRBJ2-5, with 11 positions matching TRBD2. The V gene's germline CDR1 is SNHLY and CDR2 FYNNEI. After removal of 8 bases from V and 7 bases from J, the junction contained 12 bases not matched to a gene. This CDR3 spans 15 amino acids.

This clone showed up just a few times. The chain joins TRBV4-1 to TRBJ2-4; TRBD2 aligns across 15 bases. Germline values: CDR1 MGHRA, CDR2 YSYEKL. With 4 bases clipped from V and 13 bases from J, the junction kept 8 bases outside the gene matches. This CDR3 is built from 15 residues. CDR3 sequence: CASSPTGLAGGPQYF. The CDR3 DNA reads TGCGCCAGCAGCCCTACCGGACTAGCGGGGGGGCCGCAGTACTTC.

This clone came up a few times. This sequence joins TRBV29-1 and TRBJ1-1; TRBD1 aligns across 8 bases. With 5 bases clipped from V and 1 base from J, the junction kept 3 bases outside the gene matches. There are 13 residues in the CDR3. CDR1 and CDR2 (germline): SQVTM, ANQGSEA. CDR3 coding DNA: TGCAGCGTTCAGGACAGGGCGAACACTGAAGCTTTCTTT. Amino acids: CSVQDRANTEAFF.

This rearrangement joins TRBV5-4 to TRBJ2-7; TRBD2 agrees at 7 bases. Per germline, CDR1 SGHNT and CDR2 YYREEE (reference sequence). The V gene end was trimmed by 7 bases and the J gene end by 0 bases; junction bases not matched to a gene: 10. The CDR3 is made up of 15 amino acids. This CDR3 reads CASGVWGGLSYEQYF. The CDR3 nucleotides read TGTGCCAGCGGTGTGTGGGGGGGTCTCTCCTACGAGCAGTACTTC.

This clone was recorded once. The genes are TRBV2 and TRBJ2-6; no definite D call. CDR1 SNHLY and CDR2 FYNNEI come from the germline V gene. This CDR3 spans 15 amino acids. V shed 9 bases and J shed 2 bases, with 14 bases lying between them. The CDR3 spells CASVALNPGANVLTF. As DNA, the CDR3 is TGTGCCAGTGTGGCCCTCAATCCTGGGGCCAACGTCCTGACTTTC.

The J gene is TRBJ1-4, the V gene TRBV7-9; D not resolved. Germline V CDR1 and CDR2: SEHNR, FQNEAQ (reference sequence). The CDR3 is 13 amino acids. V lost 5 bases and J lost 8, with 12 bases in between. The CDR3 DNA reads TGTGCCAGCAGCCAAGCCTCATGGGAAAAACTGTTTTTT. It translates to CASSQASWEKLFF.

The sample holds a few counts of this clone. The chain uses TRBV30 and TRBJ1-2, with TRBD1 matching 9 bases. The CDR3 sequence is 13 residues long. From germline, CDR1 is GTSNPN and CDR2 SVGIG (reference sequence). The trim removed 5 bases at V and 4 bases at J, leaving 5 bases unmatched. The CDR3 here is CAWQQGAGYGYTF. For the CDR3, the DNA is TGTGCCTGGCAACAGGGGGCAGGCTATGGCTACACCTTC.

The chain couples TRBV27 to TRBJ1-6, with D possibly TRBD1 on 6 matching bases. Germline values: CDR1 MNHEY, CDR2 SMNVEV (reference sequence). Trimming took 1 base from V and 8 from J, leaving 21 bases between them. The CDR3 covers 18 residues. CDR3 protein: CASSLWGPRRTRDSPLHF. The CDR3 coding sequence is TGTGCCAGCAGTTTATGGGGGCCTAGGCGCACCCGGGATTCACCCCTCCACTTT.

This chain connects TRBV12-5 to TRBJ1-1; 8 bases are a match to TRBD1. Germline-derived CDR1 and CDR2 are LGHNT and FRNRAP. The CDR3 contains 18 residues. V lost 0 bases to trimming and J lost 1 base; unmatched junction nucleotides: 10. CDR3 nucleotide sequence: TGTGCTAGTGGTTTGGTCGGAGCAGGGGGCGCGGCGAACACTGAAGCTTTCTTT. This gives the protein CASGLVGAGGAANTEAFF.

The rearrangement joins TRBV7-9 to TRBJ1-4; TRBD1 is a possible D gene (6 bases). Deletions cut 5 bases from V and 3 bases from J, with 10 bases between. The CDR3 consists of 14 residues. Germline loops: CDR1 SEHNR, CDR2 FQNEAQ (reference sequence). The CDR3 nucleotides are TGTGCCAGCAGCCCCTGGACAGCTAATGAAAAACTGTTTTTT. Translated: CASSPWTANEKLFF.

The chain combines TRBV27 with TRBJ2-3, with 13 bases matching TRBD2. The CDR3 contains 18 residues. Trimming removed 6 bases from V and 1 base from J; junction bases left unmatched: 10. CDR1 MNHEY and CDR2 SMNVEV come from the germline V gene (reference sequence). CDR3 region: CASSLETSGGPRTDTQYF. CDR3 nucleotide sequence: TGTGCCAGCAGCCTTGAGACTAGCGGGGGGCCTCGCACAGATACGCAGTATTTT.

This rearrangement joins TRBV28 to TRBJ2-3; TRBD1 is a possible D gene (5 bases). This CDR3 is 15 amino acids long. Trimming pared 4 bases from V and 5 bases from J, leaving 16 bases between. Germline CDR1 and CDR2: MDHEN and SYDVKM. This CDR3 is CASSSGSRTQDTQYF. The CDR3, as DNA: TGTGCCAGCAGTTCCGGGTCCAGGACACAAGATACGCAGTATTTT.

CDR3 sequence: CASSQQQPILNTEAFF. The CDR3 DNA follows: TGCGCCAGCAGTCAACAACAGCCCATCCTGAACACTGAAGCTTTCTTT. The chain combines TRBV23-1 with TRBJ1-1; D remains unclear. TRBV23-1 is given ORF status, its function remaining uncertain. The CDR3 consists of 16 residues. V was trimmed by 2 bases and J by 0 bases, leaving 13 bases between them.

The chain carries TRBV30 and TRBJ1-1, with 7 positions matching TRBD1. The J segment lost 8 bases and the V segment lost 2 bases, leaving 8 bases of the junction unmatched. The length of the CDR3 is 13 residues. From germline, CDR1 is GTSNPN and CDR2 SVGIG (reference sequence). CDR3 coding DNA: TGTGCCTGGAGTCCCGGGACAGTCCTAGAAGCTTTCTTT. Its protein is CAWSPGTVLEAFF.

The rearrangement joins TRBV5-6 to TRBJ2-7, with D maybe TRBD2 (6 bases). Germline CDR1 is SGHDT and CDR2 is YYEEEE. The CDR3 totals 14 residues. Trimming took 4 bases from V and 3 from J, leaving 14 bases between them. CDR3: CASSPGGALYEQYV. The CDR3 DNA is TGTGCCAGCAGCCCCGGGGGTGCCCTCTACGAGCAGTACGTC.

The J gene is TRBJ1-5, the V gene TRBV19; no reliable D call. This CDR3 is built from 14 residues. Germline V gene lookup returns CDR1 LNHDA and CDR2 SQIVND (reference sequence). V lost 5 bases, J lost 6 bases, and 14 bases lay in between. CDR3 bases: TGTGCCAGTAGTTATCAGGATGGATCTCAGCCCCAGCATTTT. Amino acids: CASSYQDGSQPQHF.